Listed below are T cell receptor beta chains from one sample, sequenced in a study of Ad26.COV2.S vaccination and SARS-CoV-2 variants. TCRdb's table, derived via immunoSEQ multiplex PCR, lists solely in-frame clones and lacks some. The sample carries tens of thousands of clones, 83% recorded once. The starting material was peripheral blood, obtained after recovery from COVID-19. These receptors were taken from a human donor who had recovered from COVID-19. Both conserved end residues are part of each CDR3. The order of the fields is J gene, clone size, V gene, D gene, CDR3 protein, CDR3 DNA. D genes are given only for firm matches. The size field is filled for only some rows; it gives once, few, many or a size class.

j_gene: TRBJ2-2
abundance: once
v_gene: TRBV9
d_gene: NA
CDR3aa: CASSVAAGEVGELFF
CDR3nt: TGTGCCAGCAGCGTAGCTGCAGGGGAGGTCGGGGAGCTGTTTTTT

j_gene: TRBJ2-1
abundance: NA
v_gene: TRBV9
d_gene: TRBD1
CDR3aa: CASSVDRGVYNEQFF
CDR3nt: TGTGCCAGCAGCGTAGACAGGGGGGTTTACAATGAGCAGTTCTTC

j_gene: TRBJ1-6
abundance: NA
v_gene: TRBV5-1
d_gene: NA
CDR3aa: CASSLRGWRSMADSPLHF
CDR3nt: TGCGCCAGCAGCTTGAGGGGATGGCGCAGTATGGCGGATTCACCCCTCCACTTT

j_gene: TRBJ1-5
abundance: few
v_gene: TRBV3-1/TRBV3-2
d_gene: NA
CDR3aa: CASSQFLSNQPQHF
CDR3nt: TGTGCCAGCAGCCAATTCCTCAGCAATCAGCCCCAGCATTTT

j_gene: TRBJ1-1
abundance: once
v_gene: TRBV12-3/TRBV12-4
d_gene: NA
CDR3aa: CASRFGTEAFF
CDR3nt: TGTGCCAGCAGATTCGGCACTGAAGCTTTCTTT

j_gene: TRBJ1-2
abundance: few
v_gene: TRBV4-1
d_gene: NA
CDR3aa: CASSLPGEAYTF
CDR3nt: TGCGCCAGCAGCCTACCGGGCGAGGCCTACACCTTC

j_gene: TRBJ2-7
abundance: NA
v_gene: TRBV27
d_gene: TRBD2
CDR3aa: CASSLKGLAGAYEQYF
CDR3nt: TGTGCCAGCAGTTTGAAGGGACTAGCGGGGGCCTACGAGCAGTACTTC

j_gene: TRBJ2-1
abundance: NA
v_gene: TRBV2
d_gene: NA
CDR3aa: CASSENSYNEQFF
CDR3nt: TGTGCCAGCAGTGAAAACAGTTACAATGAGCAGTTCTTC

j_gene: TRBJ2-7
abundance: NA
v_gene: TRBV28
d_gene: NA
CDR3aa: CAITPWVSESSYEQYF
CDR3nt: TGTGCCATCACACCCTGGGTTAGCGAGAGCTCCTACGAGCAGTACTTC

j_gene: TRBJ2-7
abundance: few
v_gene: TRBV29-1
d_gene: NA
CDR3aa: CSVARSGEQYF
CDR3nt: TGCAGCGTTGCCCGTAGTGGAGAGCAGTACTTC

j_gene: TRBJ1-3
abundance: NA
v_gene: TRBV5-5
d_gene: TRBD1
CDR3aa: CASSRGMTGLGGNTIYF
CDR3nt: TGTGCCAGCAGCCGTGGAATGACAGGGCTCGGGGGAAACACCATATATTTT

j_gene: TRBJ1-4
abundance: once
v_gene: TRBV11-2
d_gene: NA
CDR3aa: CASSLGNGGVTNEKLFF
CDR3nt: TGTGCCAGCAGCTTAGGGAATGGCGGGGTTACTAATGAAAAACTGTTTTTT

j_gene: TRBJ1-6
abundance: few
v_gene: TRBV6-1
d_gene: NA
CDR3aa: CASSDWGSPLHF
CDR3nt: TGTGCCAGCAGTGATTGGGGGTCACCCCTCCACTTT

j_gene: TRBJ1-1
abundance: NA
v_gene: TRBV29-1
d_gene: NA
CDR3aa: CSVLRGANTEAFF
CDR3nt: TGCAGCGTGCTAAGGGGGGCAAACACTGAAGCTTTCTTT

j_gene: TRBJ1-1
abundance: NA
v_gene: TRBV5-1
d_gene: NA
CDR3aa: CASSLATANTEAFF
CDR3nt: TGCGCCAGCAGCTTGGCCACAGCAAACACTGAAGCTTTCTTT

j_gene: TRBJ1-2
abundance: NA
v_gene: TRBV9
d_gene: TRBD1
CDR3aa: CASSAVRGGGGYTF
CDR3nt: TGTGCCAGCAGCGCCGTACGAGGGGGCGGTGGCTACACCTTC

j_gene: TRBJ2-7
abundance: NA
v_gene: TRBV7-2
d_gene: NA
CDR3aa: CASSLGPARAQGF
CDR3nt: TGTGCCAGCAGCTTAGGTCCTGCGAGGGCGCAGGGATTC

j_gene: TRBJ1-1
abundance: NA
v_gene: TRBV6-6
d_gene: TRBD1
CDR3aa: CASSPGYRGRNTEAFF
CDR3nt: TGTGCCAGCAGTCCAGGATACAGGGGGCGAAACACTGAAGCTTTCTTT

j_gene: TRBJ1-6
abundance: NA
v_gene: TRBV4-2
d_gene: TRBD1
CDR3aa: CASSPQGAIGYGDNSPLHF
CDR3nt: TGTGCCAGCAGCCCACAGGGGGCAATAGGGTATGGGGATAATTCACCCCTCCACTTT

j_gene: TRBJ2-1
abundance: NA
v_gene: TRBV2
d_gene: NA
CDR3aa: CASSPDLRTRNEQFF
CDR3nt: TGTGCCAGCAGCCCGGACCTAAGGACGCGCAATGAGCAGTTCTTC

j_gene: TRBJ1-4
abundance: NA
v_gene: TRBV5-5
d_gene: NA
CDR3aa: CASSLEYRAEKLFF
CDR3nt: TGTGCCAGCAGCTTGGAGTACAGGGCTGAAAAACTGTTTTTT

j_gene: TRBJ1-1
abundance: once
v_gene: TRBV5-1
d_gene: TRBD1
CDR3aa: CASSLDRGRTEAFF
CDR3nt: TGCGCCAGCAGCTTAGACAGGGGGCGAACTGAAGCTTTCTTT

j_gene: TRBJ1-1
abundance: NA
v_gene: TRBV5-1
d_gene: NA
CDR3aa: CASSVTGVGAEAFF
CDR3nt: TGCGCCAGCAGCGTGACCGGGGTGGGCGCTGAAGCTTTCTTT

j_gene: TRBJ1-4
abundance: few
v_gene: TRBV18
d_gene: NA
CDR3aa: CASSPPGRANEKLFF
CDR3nt: TGTGCCAGCTCACCACCGGGGCGCGCTAATGAAAAACTGTTTTTT

j_gene: TRBJ2-3
abundance: NA
v_gene: TRBV9
d_gene: NA
CDR3aa: CASSVDGGDTQYF
CDR3nt: TGTGCCAGCAGCGTAGACGGGGGAGATACGCAGTATTTT

j_gene: TRBJ2-7
abundance: NA
v_gene: TRBV10-3
d_gene: TRBD2
CDR3aa: CATAGTSGAEGEQYF
CDR3nt: TGTGCCACCGCGGGGACTAGCGGGGCTGAGGGCGAGCAGTACTTC

j_gene: TRBJ2-2
abundance: NA
v_gene: TRBV19
d_gene: TRBD1
CDR3aa: CASSIGDRVTGELFF
CDR3nt: TGTGCCAGTAGTATTGGCGACAGGGTTACCGGGGAGCTGTTTTTT

j_gene: TRBJ2-3
abundance: NA
v_gene: TRBV24-1
d_gene: NA
CDR3aa: CATSVQGGTDTQYF
CDR3nt: TGTGCCACCAGTGTCCAGGGTGGCACAGATACGCAGTATTTT

j_gene: TRBJ1-4
abundance: NA
v_gene: TRBV2
d_gene: NA
CDR3aa: CASRAGLNEKLFF
CDR3nt: TGTGCCAGCAGAGCGGGGCTTAATGAAAAACTGTTTTTT

j_gene: TRBJ1-1
abundance: NA
v_gene: TRBV7-9
d_gene: NA
CDR3aa: CASSLGAGTINTEAFF
CDR3nt: TGTGCCAGCAGTCTCGGGGCAGGGACTATTAACACTGAAGCTTTCTTT

j_gene: TRBJ2-3
abundance: NA
v_gene: TRBV5-6
d_gene: TRBD2
CDR3aa: CASSRYTSGRAADTQYF
CDR3nt: TGTGCCAGCAGCCGGTACACTAGCGGGAGGGCCGCAGATACGCAGTATTTT

j_gene: TRBJ1-1
abundance: NA
v_gene: TRBV29-1
d_gene: NA
CDR3aa: CSVDLTEAFF
CDR3nt: TGCAGCGTGGATCTCACTGAAGCTTTCTTT

j_gene: TRBJ1-6
abundance: NA
v_gene: TRBV19
d_gene: NA
CDR3aa: CASSMASDSPNSPLHF
CDR3nt: TGTGCCAGTAGTATGGCCTCCGACAGCCCCAATTCACCCCTCCACTTT

j_gene: TRBJ1-5
abundance: NA
v_gene: TRBV4-1
d_gene: TRBD1
CDR3aa: CASSQRTGAQVQPQHF
CDR3nt: TGCGCCAGCAGCCAAAGGACAGGGGCGCAGGTTCAGCCCCAGCATTTT

j_gene: TRBJ1-5
abundance: NA
v_gene: TRBV11-2
d_gene: NA
CDR3aa: CASSLGNNQPQHF
CDR3nt: TGTGCCAGCAGCTTGGGAAACAATCAGCCCCAGCATTTT

j_gene: TRBJ1-1
abundance: NA
v_gene: TRBV9
d_gene: NA
CDR3aa: CASSSYGKEAFF
CDR3nt: TGTGCCAGCAGCTCCTATGGGAAGGAAGCTTTCTTT

j_gene: TRBJ1-1
abundance: NA
v_gene: TRBV11-2
d_gene: NA
CDR3aa: CASSADGWGIISEAFF
CDR3nt: TGTGCCAGCAGCGCAGACGGTTGGGGCATCATTAGTGAAGCTTTCTTT

j_gene: TRBJ1-2
abundance: NA
v_gene: TRBV3-1/TRBV3-2
d_gene: TRBD1
CDR3aa: CASSQAWDSSGYTF
CDR3nt: TGTGCCAGCAGCCAAGCTTGGGACAGTAGCGGCTACACCTTC

j_gene: TRBJ2-7
abundance: NA
v_gene: TRBV21-1
d_gene: NA
CDR3aa: CASILWGRIAGGETYEQYF
CDR3nt: TGTGCCAGCATTTTGTGGGGTCGAATCGCGGGAGGTGAAACCTACGAGCAGTACTTC

j_gene: TRBJ1-2
abundance: NA
v_gene: TRBV27
d_gene: NA
CDR3aa: CASKLGGHMDYGYTF
CDR3nt: TGTGCCAGCAAACTGGGGGGGCATATGGACTATGGCTACACCTTC

j_gene: TRBJ1-1
abundance: NA
v_gene: TRBV5-5
d_gene: NA
CDR3aa: CASSKRDNTEAFF
CDR3nt: TGTGCCAGCAGCAAACGGGACAACACTGAAGCTTTCTTT

j_gene: TRBJ1-2
abundance: NA
v_gene: TRBV3-1/TRBV3-2
d_gene: TRBD1
CDR3aa: CASSQDPRGAYGYTF
CDR3nt: TGTGCCAGCAGCCAAGATCCCAGGGGGGCCTATGGCTACACCTTC

j_gene: TRBJ1-5
abundance: NA
v_gene: TRBV10-3
d_gene: NA
CDR3aa: CAISESNGPHQHF
CDR3nt: TGTGCCATCAGTGAGTCGAACGGTCCCCACCAGCATTTT

j_gene: TRBJ1-2
abundance: NA
v_gene: TRBV19
d_gene: NA
CDR3aa: CASSEPGQIVYGYTF
CDR3nt: TGTGCCAGTAGTGAACCGGGACAAATCGTCTATGGCTACACCTTC

j_gene: TRBJ1-2
abundance: NA
v_gene: TRBV19
d_gene: TRBD1
CDR3aa: CASSSLDRVNGYTF
CDR3nt: TGTGCCAGTAGTTCACTGGACAGGGTAAATGGCTACACCTTC

j_gene: TRBJ1-2
abundance: NA
v_gene: TRBV5-1
d_gene: NA
CDR3aa: CASSRTELYGYTF
CDR3nt: TGCGCCAGCAGCAGGACAGAGCTCTATGGCTACACCTTC

j_gene: TRBJ1-1
abundance: NA
v_gene: TRBV19
d_gene: TRBD1
CDR3aa: CASGGQGLTPF
CDR3nt: TGTGCCAGTGGCGGACAGGGGCTTACCCCTTTT

j_gene: TRBJ2-3
abundance: NA
v_gene: TRBV10-1
d_gene: NA
CDR3aa: CASSDPGGGFTDTQYF
CDR3nt: TGCGCCAGCAGTGACCCCGGTGGCGGGTTTACAGATACGCAGTATTTT

j_gene: TRBJ1-4
abundance: NA
v_gene: TRBV6-5
d_gene: NA
CDR3aa: CASGGAGEKLFF
CDR3nt: TGTGCCAGCGGCGGGGCTGGCGAAAAACTGTTTTTT